This T cell receptor beta chain was found in a study of T cell repertoires in cytomegalovirus infection (dated 2019 in TCRdb). Study-wide context: Because public TCR beta signatures pointed to carriage of CMV infection together with the matching HLA type, the HLA type of each donor mattered for the analysis. Overall results and qualifications from the work: The ex vivo response was dominated by HLA-C-restricted CMV-specific TCR beta clonotypes, which also provided the single most frequent clonotype in two of eight donors. Carriers of CMV infection plus the relevant HLA type were discriminated by the cumulative frequency of public TCR beta family members in the study cohort and in an independent roughly 370-donor cohort.

For this clonotype: Its antigen is still unknown. Base qualities are not recorded, but no much larger clone differs from it by a single base.

Via the germline V gene (reference sequence), CDR1 is SEHNR and CDR2 FQNEAQ. Relative to germline, V is 1 base shorter and J is 13 bases shorter, with 13 bases between their ends. Its CDR3 holds 13 amino acids, cysteine through phenylalanine. Of all the DNA, just the CDR3 is kept, 39 bases in frame from base 1. Sequencing relied on an Illumina HiSeq 1500. In-frame beta chains were kept once TCRdb had trimmed the public reads at Q25 with fastp and called clones with MiXCR. Each entry is one CDR3 protein sequence, shown with its most common DNA and genes. The sample data list around 550,000 distinct CDR3 sequences, and around a quarter of these were observed just once. Roughly an eighth of the sample lies in the top ten.

The sample comprised PBMCs. The rearranged segments are TRBV7-9 and TRBJ1-4, with TRBD1 perhaps the D gene, on 6 matching bases. This receptor was taken from a human donor in good health (CMV status not recorded). Some clones in this sample may be carry-over from other donors' samples. CDR3 loop: CASSLGSGERLFF. The nucleotide sequence is TGTGCCAGCAGCTTAGGTTCAGGGGAGAGACTGTTTTTT.